This TCR beta chain was identified during a study of early T cells in non-severe SARS-CoV-2 infection. Study-wide context: Bulk RNA taken from unsorted whole blood was sequenced, leaving chains unpaired.

As concerns this clonotype: What it binds is not known.

The study's findings and limits: Matching with VDJdb favored anti-spike CD8 responses (missing private and CD4 specificities).

V lost 5 bases, J lost 0 bases, and 14 bases lay in between. The CDR3 consists of 15 residues. Germline lookup yields CDR1 DFQATT and CDR2 SNEGSKA (reference sequence). The TCR library protocol attached unique molecular identifiers to the individual cDNA molecules. Via MiXCR, TCRdb re-called the 5' RACE reads, giving one row per CDR3 protein. The sample lists roughly 65,000 distinct CDR3 sequences; about 11% were seen once. This receptor was obtained from an adult who was a healthcare worker with PCR-confirmed SARS-CoV-2 infection or an uninfected control (not recorded which). The chain links TRBV20-1 to TRBJ2-1; D is unclear. What was sequenced was whole blood. CDR3 loop: CSAADPGSSYNEQFF. CDR3 DNA: TGCAGTGCTGCCGATCCCGGTAGCTCCTACAATGAGCAGTTCTTC.